This T cell receptor (beta chain) is drawn from a study of blood T cell repertoires in COVID-19. Across the whole study: Sources were T cells, B-cell-depleted T cells, or PBMCs; the material itself was cDNA or gDNA.

Per germline, CDR1 MNHEY and CDR2 SMNVEV (reference sequence). The CDR3 spans 15 residues. Trimming removed 6 bases from V and 7 bases from J; junction bases left unmatched: 8. The cohort comprised adults aged 18 to 89 years residing in 20 to 30 US areas. TCRdb's table, derived via immunoSEQ multiplex PCR, lists solely in-frame clones and lacks some. The sample lists over 250,000 clones, about 80% occurring once. The chain joins TRBV27 to TRBJ2-2; 10 bases line up with TRBD1. Sample: PBMCs or T cells enriched from blood (not recorded which). The sequence was obtained from a man aged 25-40 years with acute COVID-19. Here the CDR3 DNA reads TGTGCCAGCAGACCGATGGGACAGGGGCTCGGGGAGCTGTTTTTT. Translated: CASRPMGQGLGELFF.